Each of the 9 T cell receptor beta chains below was sequenced from the same sample in a study of read filtering for tumor transcriptome and immune sequencing. From 300 to 450 ng of RNA, a library with molecular barcoded alpha/delta and beta/gamma adaptors was made. TCRdb redid the calling of the reads with MiXCR, one entry per CDR3 protein. Among roughly 18,000 distinct CDR3 sequences listed, roughly 23% were seen once. What was sequenced was a population of CD138-negative cells sorted from bone marrow. The receptors were gathered from a donor older than 35 with multiple myeloma.

This clonotype was observed at least ten times. The genes are TRBV20-1 and TRBJ2-5; D remains unclear. The CDR3 is 14 amino acids. The V gene lost 1 base and the J gene lost 5 bases, with 14 bases spanning the gap. The germline V gene encodes CDR1 DFQATT and CDR2 SNEGSKA (reference sequence). The CDR3 DNA follows: TGCAGTGCTAGAGGGATCAGTGCAATGGAGACCCAGTACTTC. Translation: CSARGISAMETQYF.

The J gene is TRBJ2-1, the V gene TRBV9; 8 positions agree with TRBD1. In germline, CDR1 is SGDLS, CDR2 YYNGEE. The CDR3 sequence is 15 residues long. J was trimmed by 3 bases and V by 3 bases; bases with no gene match: 5. The CDR3 here is CASSAGTGLYNEQFF. The CDR3 DNA reads as TGTGCCAGCAGCGCGGGGACAGGTCTCTACAATGAGCAGTTCTTC.

There are a few counts of this clonotype. The chain employs TRBV5-6 and TRBJ2-2, with D possibly TRBD1 on 5 matching bases. The CDR3 length is 14 residues. Germline loops: CDR1 SGHDT, CDR2 YYEEEE. V dropped 0 bases and J dropped 11 bases, with 14 bases sitting between them. CDR3: CASSLGQGSAELFF. The CDR3 DNA is TGTGCCAGCAGCTTGGGGCAGGGCAGCGCAGAGCTGTTTTTT.

Worth noting for this clonotype: A much larger clone differs from this one at a single base, so this may be a read error. This chain uses TRBV2 with TRBJ2-2, with D maybe TRBD1 (6 bases). V was trimmed by 10 bases and J by 3 bases, leaving 12 bases between them. CDR1 is SNHLY, CDR2 FYNNEI, per germline. The CDR3 loop spans 13 amino acids. The CDR3 coding sequence is TGTGCCACGGGACAACGATACACCGGGGAGCTGTTTTTT. Translated: CATGQRYTGELFF.

By share, this clonotype counts as medium-sized. The genes are TRBV28 and TRBJ2-3; unclear D gene. Germline-derived CDR1 and CDR2 are MDHEN and SYDVKM. Trimming took 7 bases from V and 3 from J, leaving 17 bases between them. There are 15 residues in the CDR3. CDR3 in amino acids: CASTLNMAGTDTQYF. CDR3 DNA sequence: TGTGCCAGCACCCTGAATATGGCCGGGACAGATACGCAGTATTTT.

Many counts were recorded for this clonotype. The chain joins TRBV29-1 to TRBJ1-2, with D perhaps matching TRBD1 (5 bases). CDR3 length: 14 amino acids. Trimming took off 7 bases at V and 4 bases at J, with 19 bases between the two ends. Per germline, CDR1 SQVTM and CDR2 ANQGSEA. The chain's CDR3 is CSARPGTDTYGYTF. Here the CDR3 DNA reads TGCAGCGCTAGACCCGGGACGGATACCTATGGCTACACCTTC.

V gene TRBV12-3 or TRBV12-4 combines with J gene TRBJ1-5; D is uncertain. CDR3 length: 13 amino acids. The ends were cut back, 7 bases at V and 4 bases at J, with 11 bases in the middle. CDR3 in amino acids: CASTPGLNQPQHF. In nucleotides, the CDR3 is TGTGCCAGCACCCCTGGGCTGAATCAGCCCCAGCATTTT.

A single count supports this clonotype. A much larger clone lies a single base off, so this may be a read error. The chain recombines TRBV5-5 with TRBJ1-1; no reliable D call. Germline V gives CDR1 SGHKS, CDR2 YYEKEE (reference sequence). This CDR3 comprises 15 residues. CDR3 sequence (DNA): TGTGCCAGCAGCGTCCGATGGGCGGAAAACACTGAAGCTCTCTTT. Translation gives CASSVRWAENTEALF.

This clonotype was recorded many times. The chain couples TRBV10-3 to TRBJ2-1; D may be TRBD1 (6 bases). Germline assignment: CDR1 ENHRY and CDR2 SYGVKD. V was clipped by 6 bases and J by 8 bases, with 14 bases between them. The CDR3 contains 13 residues. CDR3 nucleotide sequence: TGTGCCATCAGGGGGGACAAAATGGATGAGCAGTTCTTC. Amino acid sequence: CAIRGDKMDEQFF.